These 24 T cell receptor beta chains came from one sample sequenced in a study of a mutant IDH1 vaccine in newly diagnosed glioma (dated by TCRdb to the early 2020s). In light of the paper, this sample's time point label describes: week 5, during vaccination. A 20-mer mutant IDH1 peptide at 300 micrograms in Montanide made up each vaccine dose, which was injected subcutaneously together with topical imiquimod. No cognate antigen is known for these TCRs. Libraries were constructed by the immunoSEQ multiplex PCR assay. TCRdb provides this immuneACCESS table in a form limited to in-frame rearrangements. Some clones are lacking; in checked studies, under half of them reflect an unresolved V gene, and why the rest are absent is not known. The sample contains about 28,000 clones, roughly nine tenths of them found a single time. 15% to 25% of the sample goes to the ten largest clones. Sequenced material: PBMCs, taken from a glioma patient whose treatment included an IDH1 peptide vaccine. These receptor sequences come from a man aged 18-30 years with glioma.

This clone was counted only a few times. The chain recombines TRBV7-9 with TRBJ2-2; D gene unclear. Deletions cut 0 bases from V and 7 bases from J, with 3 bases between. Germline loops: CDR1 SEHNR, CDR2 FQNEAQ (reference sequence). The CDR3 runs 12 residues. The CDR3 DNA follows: TGTGCCAGCAGCTTAGCGAGCGGGGAGCTGTTTTTT. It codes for CASSLASGELFF.

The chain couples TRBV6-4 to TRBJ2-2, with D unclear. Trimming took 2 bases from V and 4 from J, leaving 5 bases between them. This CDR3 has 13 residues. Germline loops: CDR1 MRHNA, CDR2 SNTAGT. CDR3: CASSDRSTGELFF. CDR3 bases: TGTGCCAGCAGTGACCGTTCCACCGGGGAGCTGTTTTTT.

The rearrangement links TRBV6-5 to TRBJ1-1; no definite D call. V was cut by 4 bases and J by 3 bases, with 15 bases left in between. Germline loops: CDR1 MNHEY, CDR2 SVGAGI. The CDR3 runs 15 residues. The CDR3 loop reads CASSFGLRRDTEAFF. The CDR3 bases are TGTGCCAGCAGTTTTGGCCTACGTAGGGACACTGAAGCTTTCTTT.

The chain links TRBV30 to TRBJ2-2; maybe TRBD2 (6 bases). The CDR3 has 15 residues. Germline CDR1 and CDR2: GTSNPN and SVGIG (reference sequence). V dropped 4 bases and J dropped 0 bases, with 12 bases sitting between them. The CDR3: CAWTEGFTNTGELFF. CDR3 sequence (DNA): TGTGCCTGGACGGAGGGGTTTACGAACACCGGGGAGCTGTTTTTT.

This CDR3 reads CASANVAYSYNEQFF. The CDR3 nucleotides are TGTGCCAGTGCTAATGTAGCGTACTCCTACAATGAGCAGTTCTTC. V and J are TRBV19 and TRBJ2-1, with D perhaps matching TRBD2 (5 bases). Trimming cost V 8 bases and J 0 bases, with 14 bases left between them. This CDR3 comprises 15 residues. Germline V gene data show CDR1 as LNHDA and CDR2 as SQIVND (reference sequence).

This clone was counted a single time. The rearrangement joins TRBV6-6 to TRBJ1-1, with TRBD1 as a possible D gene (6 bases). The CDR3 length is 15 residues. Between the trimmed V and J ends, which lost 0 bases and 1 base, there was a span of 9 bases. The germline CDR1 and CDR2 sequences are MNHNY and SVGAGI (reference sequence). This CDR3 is CASSYSGRGNTEAFF. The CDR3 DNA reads TGTGCCAGCAGTTACTCGGGCAGGGGGAACACTGAAGCTTTCTTT.

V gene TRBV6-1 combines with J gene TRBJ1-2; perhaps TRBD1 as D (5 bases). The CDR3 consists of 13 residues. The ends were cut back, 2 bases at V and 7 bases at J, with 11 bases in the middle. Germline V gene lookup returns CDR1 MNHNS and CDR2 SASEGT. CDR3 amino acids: CASSEQGSGGYTF. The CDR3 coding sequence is TGTGCCAGCAGTGAACAGGGATCCGGTGGCTACACCTTC.

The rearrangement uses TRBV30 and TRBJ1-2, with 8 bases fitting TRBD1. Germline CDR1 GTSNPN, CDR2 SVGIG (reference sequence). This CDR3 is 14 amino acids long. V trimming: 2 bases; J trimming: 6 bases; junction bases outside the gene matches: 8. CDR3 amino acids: CAWSWQGATNGYTF. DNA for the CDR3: TGTGCCTGGAGTTGGCAGGGGGCGACCAATGGCTACACCTTC.

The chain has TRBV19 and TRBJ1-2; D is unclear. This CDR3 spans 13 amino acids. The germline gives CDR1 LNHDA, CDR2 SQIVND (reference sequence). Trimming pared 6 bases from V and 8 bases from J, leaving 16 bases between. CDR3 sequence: CASSPGYAEGYTF. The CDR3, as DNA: TGTGCCAGTAGCCCCGGGTACGCGGAGGGCTACACCTTC.

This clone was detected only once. This CDR3 is CASSEVQLNQPQHF. The CDR3 DNA follows: TGTGCCAGCAGTGAAGTCCAGTTAAATCAGCCCCAGCATTTT. This rearrangement joins TRBV6-1 to TRBJ1-5; no clear D gene. The CDR3 has 14 residues. CDR1 and CDR2 from the germline V gene are MNHNS and SASEGT. V was trimmed by 1 base and J by 4 bases, leaving 8 bases between them.

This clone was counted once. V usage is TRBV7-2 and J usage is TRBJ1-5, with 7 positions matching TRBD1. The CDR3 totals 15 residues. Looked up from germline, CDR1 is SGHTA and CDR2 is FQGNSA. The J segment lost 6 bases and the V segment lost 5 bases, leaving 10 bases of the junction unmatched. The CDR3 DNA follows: TGTGCCAGCAGCCAAGGGGGCAGGGGTGGTCAGCCCCAGCATTTT. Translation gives CASSQGGRGGQPQHF.

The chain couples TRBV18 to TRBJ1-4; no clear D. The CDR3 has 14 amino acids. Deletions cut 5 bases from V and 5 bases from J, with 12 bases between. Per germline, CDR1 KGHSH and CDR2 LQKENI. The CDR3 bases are TGTGCCAGCTCAACCCTTGGACGGAATGAAAAACTGTTTTTT. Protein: CASSTLGRNEKLFF.

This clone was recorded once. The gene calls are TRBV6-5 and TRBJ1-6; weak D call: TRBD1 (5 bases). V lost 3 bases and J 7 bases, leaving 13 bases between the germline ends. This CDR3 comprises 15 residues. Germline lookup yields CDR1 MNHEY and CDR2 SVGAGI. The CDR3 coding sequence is TGTGCCAGCAGTTATGAAGGGGCCGGGAATTCACCCCTCCACTTT. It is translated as CASSYEGAGNSPLHF.

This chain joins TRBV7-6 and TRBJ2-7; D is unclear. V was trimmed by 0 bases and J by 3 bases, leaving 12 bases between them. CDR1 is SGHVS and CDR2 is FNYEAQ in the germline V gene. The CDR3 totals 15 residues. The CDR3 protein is CASSLALGGNYEQYF. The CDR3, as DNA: TGTGCCAGCAGCTTAGCGCTGGGCGGTAACTACGAGCAGTACTTC.

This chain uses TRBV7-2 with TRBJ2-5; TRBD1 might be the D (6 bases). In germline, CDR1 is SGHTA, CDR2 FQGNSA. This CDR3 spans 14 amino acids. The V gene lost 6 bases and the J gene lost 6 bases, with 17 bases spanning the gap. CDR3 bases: TGTGCCAGCAGTAGCGACAGGTCTGTACAGACCCAGTACTTC. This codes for CASSSDRSVQTQYF.

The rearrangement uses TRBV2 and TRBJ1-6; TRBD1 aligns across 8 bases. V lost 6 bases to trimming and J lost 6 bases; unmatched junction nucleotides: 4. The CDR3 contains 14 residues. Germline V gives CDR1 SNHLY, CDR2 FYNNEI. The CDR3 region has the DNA TGTGCCAGCAGGTCGGACAGGGTTAATTCACCCCTCCACTTT. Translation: CASRSDRVNSPLHF.

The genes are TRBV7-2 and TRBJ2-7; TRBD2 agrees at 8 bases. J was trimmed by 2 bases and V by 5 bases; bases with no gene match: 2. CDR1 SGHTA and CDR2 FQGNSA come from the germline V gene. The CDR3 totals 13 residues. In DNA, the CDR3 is TGTGCCAGCAGCCATAGCGGGACCTACGAGCAGTACTTC. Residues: CASSHSGTYEQYF.

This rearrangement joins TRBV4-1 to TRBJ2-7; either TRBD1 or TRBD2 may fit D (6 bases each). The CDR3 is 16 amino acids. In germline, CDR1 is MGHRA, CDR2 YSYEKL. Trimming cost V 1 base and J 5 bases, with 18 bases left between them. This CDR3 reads CASSQGGRGHRDEQYF. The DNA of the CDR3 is TGCGCCAGCAGCCAAGGCGGGCGGGGCCACAGGGACGAGCAGTACTTC.

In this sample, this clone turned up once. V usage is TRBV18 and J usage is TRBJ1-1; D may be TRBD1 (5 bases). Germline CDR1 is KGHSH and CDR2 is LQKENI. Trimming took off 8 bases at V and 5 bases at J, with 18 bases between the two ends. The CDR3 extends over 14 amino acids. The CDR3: CASESNGARTEAFF. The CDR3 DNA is TGTGCCAGCGAAAGCAACGGGGCCAGAACTGAAGCTTTCTTT.

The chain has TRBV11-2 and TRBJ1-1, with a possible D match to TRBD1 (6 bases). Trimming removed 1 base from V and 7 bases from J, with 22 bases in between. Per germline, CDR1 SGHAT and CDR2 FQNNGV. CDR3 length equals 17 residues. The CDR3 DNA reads TGTGCCAGCAGCTTAGCCTTGGGGGCGGGCAAGCGTAATGAAGCTTTCTTT. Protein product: CASSLALGAGKRNEAFF. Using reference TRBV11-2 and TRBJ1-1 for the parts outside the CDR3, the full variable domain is EAGVAQSPRYKIIEKRQSVAFWCNPISGHATLYWYQQILGQGPKLLIQFQNNGVVDDSQLPKDRFSAERLKGVDSTLKIQPAKLEDSAVYLCASSLALGAGKRNEAFFGQGTRLTVV.

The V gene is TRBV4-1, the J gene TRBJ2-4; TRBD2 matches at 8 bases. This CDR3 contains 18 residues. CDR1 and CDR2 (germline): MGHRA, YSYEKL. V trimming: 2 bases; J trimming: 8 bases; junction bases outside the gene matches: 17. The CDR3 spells CASSQPPRDPGRADIQYF. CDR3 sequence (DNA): TGCGCCAGCAGCCAACCACCGCGGGACCCCGGGAGGGCAGACATTCAGTACTTC.

The DNA of the CDR3 is TGTGCCAGCAGCTTAACCCCTAGCGGGGGGGGGCAAGAGACCCAGTACTTC. Its translation is CASSLTPSGGGQETQYF. This chain uses TRBV7-2 with TRBJ2-5; 12 bases are a match to TRBD2. The CDR3 is made up of 17 amino acids. Germline CDR1 is SGHTA and CDR2 is FQGNSA. With V trimmed by 2 bases and J by 2 bases, 6 bases remained unmatched. Full variable domain (rest looked up from reference TRBV7-2 and TRBJ2-5): GAGVSQSPSNKVTEKGKDVELRCDPISGHTALYWYRQSLGQGLEFLIYFQGNSAPDKSGLPSDRFSAERTGGSVSTLTIQRTQQEDSAVYLCASSLTPSGGGQETQYFGPGTRLLVL.

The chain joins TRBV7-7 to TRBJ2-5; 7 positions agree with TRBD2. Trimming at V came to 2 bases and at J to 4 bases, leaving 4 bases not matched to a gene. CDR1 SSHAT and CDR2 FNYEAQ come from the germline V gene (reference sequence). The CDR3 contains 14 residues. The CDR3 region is CASSLSGTGETQYF. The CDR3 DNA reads TGTGCCAGCAGCTTAAGCGGGACGGGAGAGACCCAGTACTTC.

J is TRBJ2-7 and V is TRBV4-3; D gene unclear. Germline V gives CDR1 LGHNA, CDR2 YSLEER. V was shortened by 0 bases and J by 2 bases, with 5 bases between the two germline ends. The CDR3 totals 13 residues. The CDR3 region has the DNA TGCGCCAGCAGCCAAGATCTGGCCTACGAGCAGTACTTC. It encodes CASSQDLAYEQYF.